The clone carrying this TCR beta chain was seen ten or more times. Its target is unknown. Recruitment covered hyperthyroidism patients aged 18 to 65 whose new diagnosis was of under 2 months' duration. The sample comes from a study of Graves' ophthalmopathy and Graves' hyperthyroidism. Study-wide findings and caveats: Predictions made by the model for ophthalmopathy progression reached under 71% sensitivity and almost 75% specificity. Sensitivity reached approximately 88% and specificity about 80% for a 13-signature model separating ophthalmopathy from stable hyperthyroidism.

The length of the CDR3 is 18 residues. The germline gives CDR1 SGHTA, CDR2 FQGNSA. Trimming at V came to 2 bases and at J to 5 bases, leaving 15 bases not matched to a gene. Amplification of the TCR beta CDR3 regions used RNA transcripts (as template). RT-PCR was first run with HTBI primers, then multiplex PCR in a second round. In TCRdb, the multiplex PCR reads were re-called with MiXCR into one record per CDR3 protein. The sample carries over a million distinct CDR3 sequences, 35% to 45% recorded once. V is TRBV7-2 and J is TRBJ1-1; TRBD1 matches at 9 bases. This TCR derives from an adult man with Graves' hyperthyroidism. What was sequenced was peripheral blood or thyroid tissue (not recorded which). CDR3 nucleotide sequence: TGTGCCAGCAGCTTAACCTTTAAGACAGGGGGGGTCACGACTGAAGCTTTCTTT. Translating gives CASSLTFKTGGVTTEAFF. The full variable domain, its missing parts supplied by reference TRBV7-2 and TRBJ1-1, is GAGVSQSPSNKVTEKGKDVELRCDPISGHTALYWYRQSLGQGLEFLIYFQGNSAPDKSGLPSDRFSAERTGGSVSTLTIQRTQQEDSAVYLCASSLTFKTGGVTTEAFFGQGTRLTVV.